This record looks at one T cell receptor beta chain sequence and its context. Quantitative 5'-RACE was performed with molecular barcodes, and it yielded the TCR beta libraries. TCRdb recomputed calls from the 5' RACE reads with MiXCR, one row per CDR3 protein. The table lists a few hundred thousand distinct CDR3 sequences, 11% of them singletons. This entry comes from a study of CD8 T cells in ankylosing spondylitis. V gave up 6 bases and J gave up 6 bases, with 17 bases separating them. This CDR3 has 15 residues. Looked up from germline, CDR1 is MNHNS and CDR2 is SASEGT. Material: blood, either unsorted or a sorted T cell fraction (not recorded which). The origin of this receptor is a female donor with ankylosing spondylitis or in good health (not recorded which). The chain links TRBV6-1 to TRBJ2-2; the D is unclear. The CDR3 here is CASSPSRTVPGELFF. The CDR3 nucleotides are TGTGCCAGCAGCCCTTCCCGGACGGTCCCCGGGGAGCTGTTTTTT.